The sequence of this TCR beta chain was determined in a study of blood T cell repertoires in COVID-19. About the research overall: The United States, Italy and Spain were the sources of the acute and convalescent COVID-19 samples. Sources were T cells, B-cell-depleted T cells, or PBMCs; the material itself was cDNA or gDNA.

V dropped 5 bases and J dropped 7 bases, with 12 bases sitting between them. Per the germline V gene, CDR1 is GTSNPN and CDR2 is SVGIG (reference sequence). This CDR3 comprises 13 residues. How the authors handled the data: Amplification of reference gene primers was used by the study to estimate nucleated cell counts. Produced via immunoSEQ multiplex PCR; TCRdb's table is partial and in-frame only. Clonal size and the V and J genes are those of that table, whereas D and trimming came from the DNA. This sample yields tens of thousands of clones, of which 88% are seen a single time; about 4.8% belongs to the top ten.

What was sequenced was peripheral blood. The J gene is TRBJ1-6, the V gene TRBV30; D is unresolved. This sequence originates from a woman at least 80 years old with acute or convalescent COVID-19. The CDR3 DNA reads TGTGCCTGGGCACAGAGGGCGAATTCACCCCTCCACTTT. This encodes CAWAQRANSPLHF.